Listed below are T cell receptor beta chains from one sample, sequenced in a study of beta chain features in type 1 diabetes. The assay was immunoSEQ multiplex PCR, and TCRdb's table has in-frame clones only and misses some. The sample shows a few hundred thousand clones, over 14% of them seen only once. Sequencing was carried out using naive CD4+ T cells from blood. These receptors all come from a young man with type 1 diabetes. Both conserved end residues are part of each CDR3. A D gene is named only where the DNA matches it firmly. The size field is filled for only some rows; it gives once, few, many or a size class.

J	V	D	size	CDR3	DNA
TRBJ2-1	TRBV28	TRBD2	-	CASTNQRELYNEQFF	TGTGCCAGCACCAACCAGCGGGAGCTCTACAATGAGCAGTTCTTC
TRBJ2-1	TRBV18	-	-	CASSPSGWEQFF	TGTGCCAGCTCACCATCCGGGTGGGAGCAGTTCTTC
TRBJ1-1	TRBV19	TRBD1	-	CASRGTAEQYYNTEAFF	TGTGCCAGTAGGGGGACAGCAGAACAGTACTATAACACTGAAGCTTTCTTT
TRBJ2-1	TRBV18	-	-	CASSPKVGQGLSLSYNEQFF	TGTGCCAGCTCACCCAAGGTAGGACAGGGACTATCCCTCTCCTACAATGAGCAGTTCTTC
TRBJ2-1	TRBV5-6	-	few	CASSLVSNEQFF	TGTGCCAGCAGCTTGGTGAGCAATGAGCAGTTCTTC
TRBJ2-1	TRBV19	-	-	CASSIVVRGGVWNEQFF	TGTGCCAGTAGTATTGTCGTGCGGGGAGGCGTTTGGAATGAGCAGTTCTTC
TRBJ2-7	TRBV30	TRBD2	few	CAWTRTSGPYEQYF	TGTGCCTGGACCCGGACTAGCGGCCCCTACGAGCAGTACTTC
TRBJ2-4	TRBV2	TRBD2	few	CASSPRLASANIQYF	TGTGCCAGCAGTCCACGACTAGCCAGCGCTAACATTCAGTACTTC
TRBJ2-7	TRBV19	-	-	CASSPGLTDEQYF	TGTGCCAGTAGTCCGGGACTGACTGACGAGCAGTACTTC
TRBJ1-5	TRBV30	-	-	CAWSVRHGQSNQPQHF	TGTGCCTGGAGTGTACGTCACGGACAAAGCAATCAGCCCCAGCATTTT
TRBJ2-3	TRBV29-1	TRBD1	few	CSVGQGATDTQYF	TGCAGCGTTGGCCAGGGGGCAACAGATACGCAGTATTTT
TRBJ2-7	TRBV9	TRBD1	-	CASSATTGSYEQYF	TGTGCCAGCAGCGCTACGACAGGGTCCTACGAGCAGTACTTC
TRBJ2-1	TRBV27	TRBD2	few	CASTPGVGLAGGGGEQFF	TGTGCCAGCACTCCCGGGGTCGGGCTAGCGGGAGGAGGAGGCGAGCAGTTCTTC
TRBJ1-2	TRBV4-1	TRBD1	few	CASSQLTGTGGGYTF	TGCGCCAGCAGCCAACTCACCGGGACAGGGGGTGGCTACACCTTC
TRBJ2-2	TRBV25-1	-	few	CASSSTGPGELFF	TGTGCCAGCAGTTCAACAGGTCCCGGGGAGCTGTTTTTT
TRBJ1-5	TRBV30	-	-	CAWSYTGNQPQHF	TGTGCCTGGAGTTACACGGGGAACCAGCCCCAGCATTTT
TRBJ2-7	TRBV7-2	TRBD2	-	CASSLAGGTSYEQYF	TGTGCCAGCAGCTTGGCGGGGGGGACGAGCTACGAGCAGTACTTC
TRBJ2-7	TRBV7-9	-	few	CASSLRAGAYEQYF	TGTGCCAGCAGCCTCAGGGCAGGTGCCTACGAGCAGTACTTC
TRBJ2-5	TRBV20-1	-	few	CSATGQETQYF	TGCAGTGCTACGGGCCAAGAGACCCAGTACTTC
TRBJ1-1	TRBV4-3	TRBD1	few	CASSQDPRDRGYTEAFF	TGCGCCAGCAGCCAAGACCCTCGGGACAGGGGGTACACTGAAGCTTTCTTT
TRBJ2-3	TRBV28	-	-	CAARDFTDTQYF	TGTGCCGCCAGGGATTTCACAGATACGCAGTATTTT
TRBJ2-7	TRBV28	-	few	CASSLRGPTYEQYF	TGTGCCAGCAGTTTACGGGGTCCTACCTACGAGCAGTACTTC
TRBJ2-1	TRBV7-2	TRBD1	few	CASSLWQGARNEQFF	TGTGCCAGCAGCTTATGGCAGGGGGCACGCAATGAGCAGTTCTTC
TRBJ2-5	TRBV28	-	-	CASKERQETQYF	TGTGCCAGCAAGGAGAGACAAGAGACCCAGTACTTC
TRBJ2-7	TRBV5-4	-	few	CASSFYRVQDEQYF	TGTGCCAGCAGCTTCTACAGGGTTCAGGACGAGCAGTACTTC
TRBJ2-1	TRBV5-6	-	few	CASSLGASGEQFF	TGTGCCAGCAGCTTGGGGGCCAGCGGTGAGCAGTTCTTC
TRBJ2-7	TRBV10-3	-	-	CAISEKRQLPGKYEQYF	TGTGCCATCAGTGAGAAGAGGCAGCTTCCGGGGAAATACGAGCAGTACTTC
TRBJ2-1	TRBV5-1	TRBD2	-	CASSSGLAGPSEFF	TGCGCCAGCAGCTCGGGACTAGCGGGGCCTTCTGAGTTCTTC
TRBJ2-1	TRBV30	-	few	CAWSVLGKQFF	TGTGCCTGGAGTGTTCTAGGAAAGCAGTTCTTC
TRBJ2-7	TRBV23-1	TRBD1	-	CASSPPKLPGQDSYEQYF	TGCGCCAGCAGTCCCCCCAAGCTTCCGGGACAGGACTCCTACGAGCAGTACTTC
TRBJ2-1	TRBV15	TRBD2	-	CATRGGGAGNEQFF	TGTGCCACCAGGGGCGGGGGGGCCGGTAATGAGCAGTTCTTC
TRBJ2-5	TRBV6-6	-	few	CASIGLLRETQYF	TGTGCCAGCATCGGACTATTGAGGGAGACCCAGTACTTC
TRBJ1-5	TRBV5-6	-	few	CASSLTGVGNQPQHF	TGTGCCAGCAGCTTGACAGGAGTCGGCAATCAGCCCCAGCATTTT
TRBJ2-5	TRBV18	-	few	CASSSSQETQYF	TGTGCCAGCTCATCCTCCCAAGAGACCCAGTACTTC
TRBJ2-7	TRBV11-2	TRBD1	-	CASSSMIFRDRARRGEQYF	TGTGCCAGCAGCTCGATGATATTCCGGGACAGGGCAAGACGTGGTGAGCAGTACTTC
TRBJ1-1	TRBV2	-	few	CASRVGVTFF	TGTGCCAGCCGTGTAGGGGTAACTTTCTTT
TRBJ2-3	TRBV29-1	-	few	CSVVTRGTPTQYF	TGCAGCGTTGTAACTAGAGGGACTCCTACGCAGTATTTT
TRBJ2-5	TRBV7-6	TRBD2	-	CASSKGAAGGRETQYF	TGTGCCAGCAGCAAAGGAGCAGCGGGAGGGCGGGAGACCCAGTACTTC
TRBJ1-2	TRBV19	TRBD1	-	CASSIDREDGYTF	TGTGCCAGTAGTATCGACAGGGAAGATGGCTACACCTTC
TRBJ2-1	TRBV18	-	-	CASSPGSYISYNEQFF	TGTGCCAGCTCACCAGGGAGTTACATCTCCTACAATGAGCAGTTCTTC
TRBJ2-7	TRBV28	-	-	CASSLPGASSYEQYF	TGTGCCAGCAGTTTACCAGGTGCCAGCTCCTACGAGCAGTACTTC
TRBJ1-4	TRBV4-3	-	few	CASSPKVREEKLFF	TGCGCCAGCAGCCCAAAGGTCAGGGAAGAAAAACTGTTTTTT
TRBJ1-5	TRBV28	-	-	CASSLRGQAQHF	TGTGCCAGCAGTTTACGGGGACAAGCCCAGCATTTT
TRBJ2-3	TRBV18	TRBD1	-	CASSSPRDSADTQYF	TGTGCCAGCTCATCCCCGAGGGACAGCGCAGATACGCAGTATTTT
TRBJ1-2	TRBV9	TRBD1	-	CASSVGQRQGQTF	TGTGCCAGCAGCGTAGGGCAGCGACAGGGTCAAACCTTC
TRBJ2-1	TRBV11-2	TRBD2	once	CASSQDRGTSIRNEQFF	TGTGCCAGCAGCCAAGATCGCGGGACTAGCATCCGCAATGAGCAGTTCTTC
TRBJ2-6	TRBV6-5	-	-	CASSRLDSGANVLTF	TGTGCCAGCTCCCGGCTAGACTCTGGGGCCAACGTCCTGACTTTC
TRBJ1-5	TRBV29-1	-	-	CSVRGRGRNQPQHF	TGCAGCGTTAGGGGCAGGGGCCGGAATCAGCCCCAGCATTTT